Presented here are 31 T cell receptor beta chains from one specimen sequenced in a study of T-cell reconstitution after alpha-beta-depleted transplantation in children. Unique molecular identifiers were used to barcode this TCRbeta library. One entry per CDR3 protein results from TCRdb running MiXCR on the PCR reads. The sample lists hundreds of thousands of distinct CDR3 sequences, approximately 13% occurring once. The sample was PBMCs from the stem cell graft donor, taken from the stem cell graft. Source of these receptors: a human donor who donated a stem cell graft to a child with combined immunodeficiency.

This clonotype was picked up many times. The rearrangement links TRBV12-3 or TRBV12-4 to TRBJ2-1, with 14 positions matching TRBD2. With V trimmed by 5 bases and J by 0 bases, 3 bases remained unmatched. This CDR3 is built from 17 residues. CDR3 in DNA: TGTGCCAGCAGTGGGGGGACTAGCGGGAGCTCCTACAATGAGCAGTTCTTC. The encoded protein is CASSGGTSGSSYNEQFF.

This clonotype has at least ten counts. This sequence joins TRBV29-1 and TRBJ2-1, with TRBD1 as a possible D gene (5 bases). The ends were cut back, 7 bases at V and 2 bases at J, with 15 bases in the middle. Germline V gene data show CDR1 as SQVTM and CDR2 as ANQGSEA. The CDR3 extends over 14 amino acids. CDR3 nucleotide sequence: TGCAGCGCCGACAGCGACAGAGCCTACAATGAGCAGTTCTTC. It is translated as CSADSDRAYNEQFF.

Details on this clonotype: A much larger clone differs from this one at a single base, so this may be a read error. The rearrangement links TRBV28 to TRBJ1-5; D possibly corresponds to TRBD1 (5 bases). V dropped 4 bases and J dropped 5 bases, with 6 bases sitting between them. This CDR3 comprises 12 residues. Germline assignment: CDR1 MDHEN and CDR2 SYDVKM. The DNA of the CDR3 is TGTGCCAGCAGTTGGGGGGATCAGCCCCAGCATTTT. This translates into CASSWGDQPQHF.

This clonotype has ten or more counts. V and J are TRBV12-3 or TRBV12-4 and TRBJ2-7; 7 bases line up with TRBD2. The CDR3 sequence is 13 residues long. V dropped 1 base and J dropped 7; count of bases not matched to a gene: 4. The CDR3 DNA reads TGTGCCAGCAGTTTAGGCGGGGGTGAAGAGCAGTACTTC. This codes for CASSLGGGEEQYF.

The CDR3 region is CASSRGAYGYTF. Written as DNA, the CDR3 is TGTGCCAGCAGCCGGGGGGCCTATGGCTACACCTTC. This rearrangement joins TRBV7-9 to TRBJ1-2; maybe TRBD1 (6 bases). Per the germline V gene, CDR1 is SEHNR and CDR2 is FQNEAQ (reference sequence). This CDR3 comprises 12 residues. The germline V and J ends were trimmed by 5 bases and 4 bases, with 8 bases remaining between them.

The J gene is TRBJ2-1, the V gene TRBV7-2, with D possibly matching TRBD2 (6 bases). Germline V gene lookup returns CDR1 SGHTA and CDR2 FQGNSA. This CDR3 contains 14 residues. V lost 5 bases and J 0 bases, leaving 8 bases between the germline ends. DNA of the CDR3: TGTGCCAGCAGCCGGGAGAGCTCCTACAATGAGCAGTTCTTC. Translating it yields CASSRESSYNEQFF. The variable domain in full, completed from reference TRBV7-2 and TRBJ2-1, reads GAGVSQSPSNKVTEKGKDVELRCDPISGHTALYWYRQSLGQGLEFLIYFQGNSAPDKSGLPSDRFSAERTGGSVSTLTIQRTQQEDSAVYLCASSRESSYNEQFFGPGTRLTVL.

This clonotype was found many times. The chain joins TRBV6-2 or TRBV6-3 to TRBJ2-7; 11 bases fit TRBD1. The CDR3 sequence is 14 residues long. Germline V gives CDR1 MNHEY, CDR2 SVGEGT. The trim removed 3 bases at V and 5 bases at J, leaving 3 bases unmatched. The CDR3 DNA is TGTGCCAGCAGTTATCCGGGACAGGGGGACGAGCAGTACTTC. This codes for CASSYPGQGDEQYF.

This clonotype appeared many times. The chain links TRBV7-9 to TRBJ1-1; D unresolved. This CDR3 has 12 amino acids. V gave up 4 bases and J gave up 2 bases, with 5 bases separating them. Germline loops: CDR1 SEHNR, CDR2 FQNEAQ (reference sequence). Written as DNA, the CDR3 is TGTGCCAGCAGCTGGGCTAACACTGAAGCTTTCTTT. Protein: CASSWANTEAFF.

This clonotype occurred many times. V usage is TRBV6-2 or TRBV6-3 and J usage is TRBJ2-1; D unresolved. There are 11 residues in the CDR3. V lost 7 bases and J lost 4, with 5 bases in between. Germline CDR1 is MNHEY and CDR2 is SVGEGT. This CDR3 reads CASKKYNEQFF. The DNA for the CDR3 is TGTGCCAGCAAGAAATACAATGAGCAGTTCTTC.

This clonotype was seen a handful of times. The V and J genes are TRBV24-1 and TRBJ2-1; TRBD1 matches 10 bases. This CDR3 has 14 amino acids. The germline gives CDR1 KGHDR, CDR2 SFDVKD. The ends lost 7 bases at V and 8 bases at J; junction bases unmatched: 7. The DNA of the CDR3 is TGTGCCACCAGCGACAGGGGGCGCATGGATGAGCAGTTCTTC. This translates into CATSDRGRMDEQFF.

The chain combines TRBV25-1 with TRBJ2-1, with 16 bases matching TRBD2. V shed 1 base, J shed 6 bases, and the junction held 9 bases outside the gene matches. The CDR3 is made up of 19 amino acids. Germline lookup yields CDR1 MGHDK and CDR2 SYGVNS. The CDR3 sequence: CASSEWPGLAGGGPNEQFF. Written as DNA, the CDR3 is TGTGCCAGCAGTGAATGGCCGGGACTAGCGGGAGGGGGGCCCAATGAGCAGTTCTTC.

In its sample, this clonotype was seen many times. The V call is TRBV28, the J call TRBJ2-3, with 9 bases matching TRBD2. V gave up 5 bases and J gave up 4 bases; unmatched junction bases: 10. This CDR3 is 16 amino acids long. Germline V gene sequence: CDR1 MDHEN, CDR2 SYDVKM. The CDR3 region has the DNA TGTGCCAGCAGTCCTGGGGCTAGCGGGGCCTCAGATACGCAGTATTTT. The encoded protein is CASSPGASGASDTQYF.

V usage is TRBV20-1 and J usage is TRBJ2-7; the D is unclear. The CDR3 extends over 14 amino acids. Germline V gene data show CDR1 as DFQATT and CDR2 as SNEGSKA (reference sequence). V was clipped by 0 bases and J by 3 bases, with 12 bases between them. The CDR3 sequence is CSARDRKSDYEQYF. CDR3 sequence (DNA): TGCAGTGCTAGAGATCGGAAGTCGGACTACGAGCAGTACTTC.

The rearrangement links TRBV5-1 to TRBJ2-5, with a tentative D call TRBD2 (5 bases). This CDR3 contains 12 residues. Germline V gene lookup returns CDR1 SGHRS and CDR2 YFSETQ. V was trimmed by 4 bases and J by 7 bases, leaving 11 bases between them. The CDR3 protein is CASSVAGPTQYF. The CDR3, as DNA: TGCGCCAGCAGCGTGGCGGGCCCGACCCAGTACTTC.

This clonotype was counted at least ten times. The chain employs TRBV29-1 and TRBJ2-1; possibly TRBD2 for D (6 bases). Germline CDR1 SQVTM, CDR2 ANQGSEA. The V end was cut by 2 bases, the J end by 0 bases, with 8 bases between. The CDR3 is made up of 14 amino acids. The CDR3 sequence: CSVEWGDSYNEQFF. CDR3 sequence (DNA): TGCAGCGTTGAATGGGGGGACTCCTACAATGAGCAGTTCTTC.

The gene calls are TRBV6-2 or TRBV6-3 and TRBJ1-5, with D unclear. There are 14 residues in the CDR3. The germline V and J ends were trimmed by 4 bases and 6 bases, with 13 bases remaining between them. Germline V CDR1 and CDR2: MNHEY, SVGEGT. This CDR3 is CASSWRGPGQPQHF. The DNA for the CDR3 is TGTGCCAGCAGTTGGCGGGGTCCGGGTCAGCCCCAGCATTTT.

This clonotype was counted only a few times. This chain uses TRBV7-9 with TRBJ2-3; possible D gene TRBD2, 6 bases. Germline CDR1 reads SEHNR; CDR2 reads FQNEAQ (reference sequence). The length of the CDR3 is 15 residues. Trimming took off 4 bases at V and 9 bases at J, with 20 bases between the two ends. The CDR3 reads CASSSDRGIRGTQYF. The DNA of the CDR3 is TGTGCCAGCAGCTCCGATCGGGGGATAAGAGGAACGCAGTATTTT.

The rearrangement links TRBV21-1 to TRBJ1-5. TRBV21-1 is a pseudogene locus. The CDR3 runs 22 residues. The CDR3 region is CASSGNLQGRDQHLNYNQPQHF. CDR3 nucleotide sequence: TGTGCCAGCAGTGGGAACCTCCAAGGGAGGGACCAACACCTTAACTACAATCAGCCCCAGCATTTT.

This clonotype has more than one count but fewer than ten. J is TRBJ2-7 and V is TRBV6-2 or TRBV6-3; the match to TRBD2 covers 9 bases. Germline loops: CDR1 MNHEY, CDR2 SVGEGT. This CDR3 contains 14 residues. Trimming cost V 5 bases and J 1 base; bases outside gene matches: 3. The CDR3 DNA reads TGTGCCAGCAGTGATCTAGCGGGGTCCTACGAGCAGTACTTC. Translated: CASSDLAGSYEQYF.

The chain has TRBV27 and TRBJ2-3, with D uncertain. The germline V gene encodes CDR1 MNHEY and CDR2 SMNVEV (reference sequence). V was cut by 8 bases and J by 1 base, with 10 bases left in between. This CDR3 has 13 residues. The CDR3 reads CASRHLGTDTQYF. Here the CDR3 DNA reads TGTGCCAGCCGACATCTTGGCACAGATACGCAGTATTTT.

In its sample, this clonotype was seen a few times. The CDR3 nucleotides read TGTGCCAGCAGCCCCGGACTAGCCCGTCGTGGGGGATGGTGGGAGCTGTTTTTT. Translation gives CASSPGLARRGGWWELFF. This chain connects TRBV3-1 to TRBJ2-2; 8 positions agree with TRBD2. The CDR3 loop spans 18 amino acids. V was clipped by 4 bases and J by 9 bases; unmatched bases: 19. Germline CDR1 and CDR2: LGHDT and YNNKEL (reference sequence).

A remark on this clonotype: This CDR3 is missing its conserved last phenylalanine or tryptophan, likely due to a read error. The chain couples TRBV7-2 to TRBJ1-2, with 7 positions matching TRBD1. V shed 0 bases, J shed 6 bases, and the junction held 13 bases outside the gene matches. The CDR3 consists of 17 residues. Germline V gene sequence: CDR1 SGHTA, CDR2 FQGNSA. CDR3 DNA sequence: TGTGCCAGCAGCTTAGCGCAGTATTATATGACAGGGAATGGCTACACCTGC. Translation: CASSLAQYYMTGNGYTC.

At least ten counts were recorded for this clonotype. This CDR3 reads CASSQERGKDTQYF. In DNA form, the CDR3 reads TGTGCCAGCAGCCAAGAGAGGGGAAAAGATACGCAGTATTTT. V is TRBV4-2 and J is TRBJ2-3; D may correspond to TRBD1 or TRBD2 (5 bases each). Germline V gives CDR1 LGHNA, CDR2 YNFKEQ. Trimming stripped 0 bases from V and 5 bases from J, with 9 bases between. The CDR3 covers 14 residues.

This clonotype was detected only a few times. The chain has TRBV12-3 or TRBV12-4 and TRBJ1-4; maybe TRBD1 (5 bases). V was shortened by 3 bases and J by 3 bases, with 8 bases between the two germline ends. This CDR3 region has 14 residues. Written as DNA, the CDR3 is TGTGCCAGCAGTTTCGGGGCCTCTAATGAAAAACTGTTTTTT. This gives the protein CASSFGASNEKLFF.

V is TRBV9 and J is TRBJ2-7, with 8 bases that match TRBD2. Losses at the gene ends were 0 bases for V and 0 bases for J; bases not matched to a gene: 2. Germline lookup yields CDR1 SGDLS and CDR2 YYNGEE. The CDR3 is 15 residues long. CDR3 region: CASSVASGLSYEQYF. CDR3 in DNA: TGTGCCAGCAGCGTAGCTAGCGGGCTCTCCTACGAGCAGTACTTC.

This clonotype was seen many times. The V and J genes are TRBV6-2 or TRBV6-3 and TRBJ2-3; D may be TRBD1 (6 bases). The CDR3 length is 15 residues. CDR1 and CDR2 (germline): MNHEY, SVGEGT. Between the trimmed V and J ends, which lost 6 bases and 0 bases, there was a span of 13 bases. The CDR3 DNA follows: TGTGCCAGCAGCAGAGGGGGTACTAGCACAGATACGCAGTATTTT. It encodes CASSRGGTSTDTQYF.

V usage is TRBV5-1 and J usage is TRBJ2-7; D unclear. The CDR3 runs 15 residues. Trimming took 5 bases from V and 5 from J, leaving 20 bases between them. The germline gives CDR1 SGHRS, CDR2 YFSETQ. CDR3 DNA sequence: TGCGCCAGCAGTCCGTGGGGTTCGAGCTTCAACGAGCAGTACTTC. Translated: CASSPWGSSFNEQYF.

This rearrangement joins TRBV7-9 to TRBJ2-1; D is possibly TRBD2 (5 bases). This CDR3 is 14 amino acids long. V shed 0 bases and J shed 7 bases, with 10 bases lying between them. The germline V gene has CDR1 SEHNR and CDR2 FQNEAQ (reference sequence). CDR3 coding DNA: TGTGCCAGCAGCTTAGCGGGAGCGGTAAATGAGCAGTTCTTC. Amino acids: CASSLAGAVNEQFF.

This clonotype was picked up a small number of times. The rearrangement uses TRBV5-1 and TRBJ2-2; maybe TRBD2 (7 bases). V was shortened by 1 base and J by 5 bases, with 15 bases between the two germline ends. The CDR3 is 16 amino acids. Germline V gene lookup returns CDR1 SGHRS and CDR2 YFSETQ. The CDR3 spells CASSLFAGARTGELFF. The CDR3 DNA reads TGCGCCAGCAGCTTGTTCGCGGGGGCAAGGACCGGGGAGCTGTTTTTT.

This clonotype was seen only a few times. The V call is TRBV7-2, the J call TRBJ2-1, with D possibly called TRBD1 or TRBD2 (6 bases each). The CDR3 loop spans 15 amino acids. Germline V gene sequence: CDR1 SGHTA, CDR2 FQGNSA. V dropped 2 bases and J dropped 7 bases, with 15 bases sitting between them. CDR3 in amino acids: CASSLSRGLANEQFF. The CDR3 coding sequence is TGTGCCAGCAGCTTAAGCCGGGGGCTGGCGAATGAGCAGTTCTTC.

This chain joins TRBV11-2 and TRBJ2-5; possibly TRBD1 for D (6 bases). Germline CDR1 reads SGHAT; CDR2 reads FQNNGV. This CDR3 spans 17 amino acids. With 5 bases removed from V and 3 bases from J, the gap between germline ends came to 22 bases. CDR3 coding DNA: TGTGCCAGCAGCCGTGATTGGGGCGACAGGTTGGAAGAGACCCAGTACTTC. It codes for CASSRDWGDRLEETQYF.